A selection of T cell receptor beta chains follows, all from one sample in a study of T cell responses to AZD1222 COVID-19 vaccine. Measured with immunoSEQ multiplex PCR; TCRdb has only the in-frame clones, and not every one. The table lists about 94,000 clones, 85% of them singletons, with roughly 4.5% in the top ten. The input for sequencing was peripheral blood, taken 28 days after the second AZD1222 dose. The receptors originated from an adult who received the AZD1222 COVID-19 vaccine. Each CDR3 is given with its conserved first and last residue. D genes are given only for firm matches. Clone size is given for some rows only: seen once, a few or many times, or a class if the clone is expanded.

D gene	V gene	J gene	clone size	CDR3 DNA	CDR3 protein
TRBD1	TRBV12-5	TRBJ1-1	few	TGTGCTGGTGGGGACAGGGGAAACACTGAAGCTTTCTTT	CAGGDRGNTEAFF
-	TRBV28	TRBJ2-7	few	TGTGCCAGCAGTTTGCTCAGGGGTACGGTCTACGAGCAGTACTTC	CASSLLRGTVYEQYF
TRBD1	TRBV4-3	TRBJ1-2	-	TGCGCCAGCAGCCTTCGGACAGGGGATTATGGCTACACCTTC	CASSLRTGDYGYTF
-	TRBV7-8	TRBJ2-7	once	TGTGCCAGCAGCTTATGGGGGTCCCCCTCCTACGAGCAGTACTTC	CASSLWGSPSYEQYF
-	TRBV19	TRBJ1-6	-	TGTGCCAGTAGTTTGGCGGGGTTGGGATCACCCCTCCACTTT	CASSLAGLGSPLHF
-	TRBV28	TRBJ2-2	-	TGTGCCAGCAAAGTATTCACCGGGGAGCTGTTTTTT	CASKVFTGELFF
TRBD2	TRBV9	TRBJ2-1	-	TGTGCCAGCAGCATAACTAGCGGGAGTAATGAGCAGTTCTTC	CASSITSGSNEQFF
-	TRBV6-5	TRBJ1-3	-	TGTGCCAGCTTACAGAAATCTGGAAACACCATATATTTT	CASLQKSGNTIYF
-	TRBV5-4	TRBJ1-2	few	TGTGCCAGCAGCTCGGAGGGCAGGGTTGGCACCTTC	CASSSEGRVGTF
-	TRBV29-1	TRBJ2-3	-	TGCAGCGTCTCCCCCACGTGGACTACCTCCGATACGCAGTATTTT	CSVSPTWTTSDTQYF
TRBD1	TRBV5-4	TRBJ2-5	-	TGTGCCAGCAGCCTTGACAGGGGGCTACGGGAGACCCAGTACTTC	CASSLDRGLRETQYF
-	TRBV6-1	TRBJ1-1	-	TGTGCCAGCAGCTTAAGGGGGACGAACACTGAAGCTTTCTTT	CASSLRGTNTEAFF
TRBD1	TRBV5-1	TRBJ2-4	-	TGCGCCAGCAGCTTAGGCAGGGGGCAAAACATTCAGTACTTC	CASSLGRGQNIQYF
-	TRBV5-1	TRBJ2-2	-	TGCGCCAGCAGCCCAGGAAGGGTAGCCGGGGAGCTGTTTTTT	CASSPGRVAGELFF
-	TRBV10-1	TRBJ2-7	-	TGCGCCAGCAGAGAAGACAGGCTGGACTACGAGCAGTACTTC	CASREDRLDYEQYF